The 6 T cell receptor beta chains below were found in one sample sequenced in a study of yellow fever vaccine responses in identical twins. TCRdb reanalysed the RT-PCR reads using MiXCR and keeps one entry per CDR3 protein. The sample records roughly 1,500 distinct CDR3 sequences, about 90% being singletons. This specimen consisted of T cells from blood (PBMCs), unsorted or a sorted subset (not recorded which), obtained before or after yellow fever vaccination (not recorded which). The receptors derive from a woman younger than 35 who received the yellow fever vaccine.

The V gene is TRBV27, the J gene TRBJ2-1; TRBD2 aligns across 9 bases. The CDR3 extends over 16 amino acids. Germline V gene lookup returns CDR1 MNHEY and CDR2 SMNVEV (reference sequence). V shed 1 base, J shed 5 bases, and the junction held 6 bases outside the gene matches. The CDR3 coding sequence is TGTGCCAGCAGTTTATACGCGGGAGGGATCCACAATGAGCAGTTCTTC. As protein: CASSLYAGGIHNEQFF.

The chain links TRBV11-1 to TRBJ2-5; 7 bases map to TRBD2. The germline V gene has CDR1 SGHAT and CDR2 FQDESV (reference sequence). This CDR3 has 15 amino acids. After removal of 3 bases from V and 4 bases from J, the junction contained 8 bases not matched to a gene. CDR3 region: CASSFGLGGGETQYF. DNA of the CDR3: TGTGCCAGCAGCTTCGGACTAGGCGGGGGAGAGACCCAGTACTTC.

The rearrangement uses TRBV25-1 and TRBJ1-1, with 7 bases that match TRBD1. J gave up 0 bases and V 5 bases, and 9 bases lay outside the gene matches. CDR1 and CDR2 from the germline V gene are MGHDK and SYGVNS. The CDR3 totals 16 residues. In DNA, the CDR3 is TGTGCCAGCAGTAAAATTGGGGGACAGCTGAACACTGAAGCTTTCTTT. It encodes CASSKIGGQLNTEAFF.

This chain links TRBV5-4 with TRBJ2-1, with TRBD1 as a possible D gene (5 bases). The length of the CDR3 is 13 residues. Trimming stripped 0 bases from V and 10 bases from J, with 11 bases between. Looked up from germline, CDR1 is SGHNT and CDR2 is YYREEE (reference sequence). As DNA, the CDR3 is TGTGCCAGCAGCTTGGTGCAGGGTTACGAGCAGTTCTTC. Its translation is CASSLVQGYEQFF.

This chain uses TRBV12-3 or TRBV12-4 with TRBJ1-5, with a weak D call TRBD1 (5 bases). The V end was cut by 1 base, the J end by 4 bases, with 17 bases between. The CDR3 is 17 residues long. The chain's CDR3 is CASSLGQGVGENQPQHF. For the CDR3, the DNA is TGTGCCAGCAGTTTAGGGCAGGGAGTGGGTGAAAATCAGCCCCAGCATTTT.

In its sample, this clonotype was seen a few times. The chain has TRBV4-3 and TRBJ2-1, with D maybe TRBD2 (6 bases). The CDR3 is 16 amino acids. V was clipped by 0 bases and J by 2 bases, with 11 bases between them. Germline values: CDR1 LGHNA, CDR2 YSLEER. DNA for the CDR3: TGCGCCAGCAGCCAAGAGGGACTTCTAGCCTACAATGAGCAGTTCTTC. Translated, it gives CASSQEGLLAYNEQFF.